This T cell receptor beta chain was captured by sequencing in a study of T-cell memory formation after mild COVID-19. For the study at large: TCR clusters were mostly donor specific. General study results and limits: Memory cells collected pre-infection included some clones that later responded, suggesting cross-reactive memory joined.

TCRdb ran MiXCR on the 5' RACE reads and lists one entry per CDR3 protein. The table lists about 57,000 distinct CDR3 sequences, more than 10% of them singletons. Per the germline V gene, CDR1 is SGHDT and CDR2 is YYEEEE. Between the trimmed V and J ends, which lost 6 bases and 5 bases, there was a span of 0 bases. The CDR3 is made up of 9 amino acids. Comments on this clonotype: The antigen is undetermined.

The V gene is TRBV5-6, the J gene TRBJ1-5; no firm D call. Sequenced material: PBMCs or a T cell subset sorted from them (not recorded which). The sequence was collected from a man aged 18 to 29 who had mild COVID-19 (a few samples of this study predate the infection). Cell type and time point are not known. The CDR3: CASNQPQHF. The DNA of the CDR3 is TGTGCCAGCAATCAGCCCCAGCATTTT.